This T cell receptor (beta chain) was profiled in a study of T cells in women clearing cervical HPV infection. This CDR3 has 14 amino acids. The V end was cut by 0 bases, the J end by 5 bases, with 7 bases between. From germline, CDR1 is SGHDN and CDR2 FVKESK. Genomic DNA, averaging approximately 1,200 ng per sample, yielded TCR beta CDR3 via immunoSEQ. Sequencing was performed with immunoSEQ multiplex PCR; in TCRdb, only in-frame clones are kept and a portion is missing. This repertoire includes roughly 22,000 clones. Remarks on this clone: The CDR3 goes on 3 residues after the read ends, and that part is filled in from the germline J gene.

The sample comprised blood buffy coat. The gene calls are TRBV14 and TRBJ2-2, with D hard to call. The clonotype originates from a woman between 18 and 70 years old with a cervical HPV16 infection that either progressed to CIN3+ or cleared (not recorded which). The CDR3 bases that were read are TGTGCCAGCAGCCAAGACAGGCGAACCGGGGAG. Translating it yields CASSQDRRTGE. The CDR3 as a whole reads CASSQDRRTGELFF.